These 31 T cell receptor beta chains originate from one sample sequenced in a study of blood T cell repertoires in COVID-19. Repertoires were generated with immunoSEQ multiplex PCR, while TCRdb's copy carries only in-frame clones and drops some. The sample has 150,000 to 200,000 clones; 74% are singletons. The material sequenced was peripheral blood. Every receptor here comes from a woman aged 80 or over with acute or convalescent COVID-19.

The rearrangement links TRBV5-4 to TRBJ2-3; 12 nucleotides line up with TRBD2. The CDR3 runs 17 residues. Losses at the gene ends were 4 bases for V and 4 bases for J; bases not matched to a gene: 10. Germline V gene data show CDR1 as SGHNT and CDR2 as YYREEE (reference sequence). This CDR3 reads CASSQGLAGPGADTQYF. In DNA, the CDR3 is TGTGCCAGCAGCCAGGGACTAGCGGGCCCTGGCGCAGATACGCAGTATTTT.

The J gene is TRBJ2-7, the V gene TRBV6-6, with D maybe TRBD1 (8 bases). CDR1 MNHNY and CDR2 SVGAGI come from the germline V gene (reference sequence). The germline V and J ends were trimmed by 6 bases and 3 bases, with 15 bases remaining between them. The CDR3 totals 14 residues. This CDR3 is CASSATGEGYEQYF. Written as DNA, the CDR3 is TGTGCCAGCAGCGCGACAGGGGAGGGCTACGAGCAGTACTTC.

The chain employs TRBV23-1 and TRBJ2-1; 7 bases agree with TRBD1. TRBV23-1 is given ORF status, its function remaining uncertain. The CDR3 consists of 14 residues. Unmatched junction bases numbered 5, after V lost 3 bases and J lost 6 bases. The CDR3 loop is CASSHRQGGNEQFF. In nucleotides, the CDR3 is TGCGCCAGCAGTCACCGACAGGGTGGCAATGAGCAGTTCTTC.

This chain joins TRBV27 and TRBJ2-7, with 7 positions matching TRBD1. CDR3 length: 15 amino acids. V was pared by 2 bases and J by 3 bases, with 7 bases of the junction left unmatched. The germline V gene encodes CDR1 MNHEY and CDR2 SMNVEV (reference sequence). The CDR3 loop reads CASSLGDSSNYEQYF. DNA of the CDR3: TGTGCCAGCAGTTTAGGGGACAGCTCCAACTACGAGCAGTACTTC.

The rearrangement uses TRBV5-1 and TRBJ2-7; D is possibly TRBD2 (6 bases). From germline, CDR1 is SGHRS and CDR2 YFSETQ. This CDR3 comprises 14 residues. Between the trimmed V and J ends, which lost 3 bases and 0 bases, there was a span of 10 bases. CDR3 sequence (DNA): TGCGCCAGCAGCTGGGGGACTCCCTCCTACGAGCAGTACTTC. Its protein is CASSWGTPSYEQYF.

The chain links TRBV28 to TRBJ1-4; D perhaps matches TRBD1 (6 bases). Between the trimmed V and J ends, which lost 5 bases and 7 bases, there was a span of 14 bases. The CDR3 covers 14 residues. Germline V CDR1 and CDR2: MDHEN, SYDVKM. The CDR3 DNA reads TGTGCCAGCAGTCCCTCAGGGGTCCGTGAAAAACTGTTTTTT. Translated: CASSPSGVREKLFF.

The chain recombines TRBV4-1 with TRBJ1-4, with a tentative D call TRBD1 (6 bases). The CDR3 has 16 amino acids. Trimming stripped 1 base from V and 8 bases from J, with 17 bases between. Germline CDR1 is MGHRA and CDR2 is YSYEKL. The CDR3: CASSQGAAGAEEKLFF. CDR3 coding DNA: TGCGCCAGCAGCCAAGGGGCGGCAGGGGCCGAAGAAAAACTGTTTTTT.

The chain is built from TRBV29-1 and TRBJ2-7; 11 nucleotides agree with TRBD2. The CDR3 contains 12 residues. The ends lost 2 bases at V and 6 bases at J; junction bases unmatched: 0. In germline, CDR1 is SQVTM, CDR2 ANQGSEA. The CDR3: CSVELAGGEQYF. In DNA, the CDR3 is TGCAGCGTTGAACTAGCGGGAGGCGAGCAGTACTTC.

The chain is built from TRBV19 and TRBJ1-4, with 8 bases identical to TRBD1. J lost 7 bases, V lost 6 bases, and 7 bases had no gene match. The CDR3 contains 14 residues. Germline V gene lookup returns CDR1 LNHDA and CDR2 SQIVND (reference sequence). The CDR3 DNA reads TGTGCCAGTAGAGGGACAGGCCTCTTTGAAAAACTGTTTTTT. This codes for CASRGTGLFEKLFF.

The V call is TRBV24-1, the J call TRBJ2-1, with 12 bases fitting TRBD2. The germline V gene has CDR1 KGHDR and CDR2 SFDVKD. V was clipped by 1 base and J by 7 bases; unmatched bases: 4. The CDR3 sequence is 16 residues long. The CDR3 region is CATSDFLLAGGNEQFF. The CDR3, as DNA: TGTGCCACCAGTGATTTTTTACTAGCGGGAGGAAATGAGCAGTTCTTC.

The chain employs TRBV2 and TRBJ1-5; the D is unclear. The CDR3 has 14 amino acids. Germline-derived CDR1 and CDR2 are SNHLY and FYNNEI. V was cut by 2 bases and J by 14 bases, with 19 bases left in between. CDR3 DNA sequence: TGTGCCAGCAGTGAAAAGGTGACTCCTCAGTTGGAGCATTTT. This encodes CASSEKVTPQLEHF.

This clone was recorded only once. The V gene is TRBV5-4, the J gene TRBJ2-3, with 12 bases aligning to TRBD2. CDR1 is SGHNT, CDR2 YYREEE, per germline (reference sequence). Trimming removed 4 bases from V and 12 bases from J; junction bases left unmatched: 18. The length of the CDR3 is 17 residues. CDR3 nucleotides: TGTGCCAGCAGCGAAGGGGCGGCACTAGCGGGAGGAGCGGGCCAGTATTTT. Its translation: CASSEGAALAGGAGQYF.

This rearrangement joins TRBV11-3 to TRBJ1-5; D is unclear. The germline gives CDR1 SGHNT, CDR2 YENEEA. The CDR3 runs to 16 residues. V gave up 0 bases and J gave up 4 bases, with 13 bases separating them. In DNA form, the CDR3 reads TGTGCCAGCAGCTTAGACCCCAGGAACAGTAATCAGCCCCAGCATTTT. The encoded protein is CASSLDPRNSNQPQHF.

The CDR3 loop is CASSGPEGTQYF. CDR3 in DNA: TGTGCCAGCAGCGGCCCAGAGGGGACCCAGTACTTC. This sequence joins TRBV9 and TRBJ2-5, with D perhaps TRBD2 (5 bases). Germline loops: CDR1 SGDLS, CDR2 YYNGEE. V lost 3 bases, J lost 7 bases, and 10 bases lay in between. The CDR3 totals 12 residues. Full variable domain (remainder filled in from reference TRBV9 and TRBJ2-5): DSGVTQTPKHLITATGQRVTLRCSPRSGDLSVYWYQQSLDQGLQFLIQYYNGEERAKGNILERFSAQQFPDLHSELNLSSLELGDSALYFCASSGPEGTQYFGPGTRLLVL.

This clone was found once. The chain couples TRBV9 to TRBJ1-6; D may be TRBD1 (5 bases). CDR1 SGDLS and CDR2 YYNGEE come from the germline V gene. This CDR3 spans 16 amino acids. With 0 bases removed from V and 9 bases from J, the gap between germline ends came to 16 bases. CDR3 residues: CASSVAPPGEGSPLHF. CDR3 in DNA: TGTGCCAGCAGCGTAGCTCCTCCGGGGGAAGGTTCACCCCTCCACTTT.

V usage is TRBV28 and J usage is TRBJ2-3; TRBD2 matches 7 bases. The CDR3 extends over 20 amino acids. Per the germline V gene, CDR1 is MDHEN and CDR2 is SYDVKM. The junction had 19 bases not matched to a gene; V was cut back by 2 bases and J by 2 bases. CDR3 protein: CASSLKPGRRAGAYTDTQYF. CDR3 DNA sequence: TGTGCCAGCAGTTTAAAGCCAGGACGAAGGGCGGGAGCCTACACAGATACGCAGTATTTT. The full variable domain, its missing parts supplied by reference TRBV28 and TRBJ2-3, is DVKVTQSSRYLVKRTGEKVFLECVQDMDHENMFWYRQDPGLGLRLIYFSYDVKMKEKGDIPEGYSVSREKKERFSLILESASTNQTSMYLCASSLKPGRRAGAYTDTQYFGPGTRLTVL.

The V gene is TRBV5-4, the J gene TRBJ1-2, with D perhaps matching TRBD1 (5 bases). Per germline, CDR1 SGHNT and CDR2 YYREEE (reference sequence). V shed 4 bases and J shed 8 bases, with 24 bases lying between them. This CDR3 has 16 residues. The CDR3 region is CASSAGGSYGVRGYTF. The CDR3 region has the DNA TGTGCCAGCAGCGCCGGGGGAAGTTATGGGGTTAGGGGCTACACCTTC.

V is TRBV12-3 or TRBV12-4 and J is TRBJ1-4, with D maybe TRBD1 (5 bases). The CDR3 has 12 amino acids. Between the trimmed V and J ends, which lost 8 bases and 5 bases, there was a span of 9 bases. The DNA of the CDR3 is TGTGCCAGCCAGAGACAGAATGAAAAACTGTTTTTT. Protein product: CASQRQNEKLFF.

This chain joins TRBV5-1 and TRBJ1-1; D possibly corresponds to TRBD1 (5 bases). The V and J ends lost 2 bases and 0 bases respectively, with 11 bases between them. The CDR3 loop spans 15 amino acids. The germline gives CDR1 SGHRS, CDR2 YFSETQ. As DNA, the CDR3 is TGCGCCAGCAGCTTATCGACGGGGGTGAACACTGAAGCTTTCTTT. It is translated as CASSLSTGVNTEAFF.

The rearrangement uses TRBV6-5 and TRBJ2-1; 14 bases map to TRBD2. The CDR3 covers 15 residues. From germline, CDR1 is MNHEY and CDR2 SVGAGI. Trimming at V came to 6 bases and at J to 7 bases, leaving 5 bases not matched to a gene. CDR3 in DNA: TGTGCCAGCAGAACAGGACTAGCGGGAGGTAATGAGCAGTTCTTC. Translated: CASRTGLAGGNEQFF.

This clone was seen more than once but under ten times. The rearrangement uses TRBV20-1 and TRBJ2-2; TRBD1 agrees at 9 bases. Germline V gene sequence: CDR1 DFQATT, CDR2 SNEGSKA (reference sequence). V was clipped by 3 bases and J by 4 bases; unmatched bases: 12. The CDR3 runs 17 residues. This CDR3 reads CSASWDREGPSTGELFF. CDR3 DNA sequence: TGCAGTGCTAGTTGGGACAGGGAAGGCCCAAGCACCGGGGAGCTGTTTTTT.

The genes are TRBV30 and TRBJ2-3, with TRBD1 matching over 8 bases. This CDR3 spans 14 amino acids. J lost 5 bases, V lost 4 bases, and 8 bases had no gene match. Germline lookup yields CDR1 GTSNPN and CDR2 SVGIG (reference sequence). CDR3 bases: TGTGCCTGGAATGGGGGCAGGGGGCGAGATACGCAGTATTTT. This sequence encodes CAWNGGRGRDTQYF.

V is TRBV28 and J is TRBJ1-2, with D unclear. Germline V gene sequence: CDR1 MDHEN, CDR2 SYDVKM. The CDR3 spans 15 residues. Trimming left V 5 bases short and J 8 bases short, with 21 bases between. The CDR3 sequence is CASSVPRPGFRGYTF. In DNA, the CDR3 is TGTGCCAGCAGTGTCCCCCGTCCGGGGTTTAGGGGCTACACCTTC.

This clone was seen a few times. The CDR3: CSGRQGEGGYTF. The DNA of the CDR3 is TGCAGCGGCCGACAGGGGGAAGGGGGCTACACCTTC. J is TRBJ1-2 and V is TRBV29-1, with TRBD1 matching over 9 bases. The V and J ends lost 7 bases and 8 bases, in that order; junction bases with no gene match: 8. Germline assignment: CDR1 SQVTM and CDR2 ANQGSEA. The CDR3 loop spans 12 amino acids.

The rearrangement links TRBV11-2 to TRBJ2-7; 7 bases align to TRBD2. Germline lookup yields CDR1 SGHAT and CDR2 FQNNGV. The CDR3 loop spans 15 amino acids. The J segment lost 0 bases and the V segment lost 5 bases, leaving 7 bases of the junction unmatched. The CDR3 DNA reads TGTGCCAGCAGCAAAACTAGCGCGAACTCCTACGAGCAGTACTTC. Its translation: CASSKTSANSYEQYF.

This clone appeared a few times. The CDR3 DNA reads as TGCGCCAGCAGTCGGGGCACTGAAGCTTTCTTT. This encodes CASSRGTEAFF. The chain uses TRBV10-1 and TRBJ1-1; D is undetermined. CDR3 size: 11 residues. Trimming took 5 bases from V and 4 from J, leaving 5 bases between them. Germline CDR1 and CDR2: WNHNN and SYGVQD (reference sequence).

This clone was detected only a few times. The rearrangement uses TRBV9 and TRBJ2-1, with TRBD1 matching over 9 bases. The V segment lost 1 base and the J segment 0 bases; nucleotides outside the gene matches: 11. Germline CDR1 SGDLS, CDR2 YYNGEE. There are 19 residues in the CDR3. The CDR3 region has the DNA TGTGCCAGCAGCGTAACAGGGGGCGGAGCGGTGCCCTCCTACAATGAGCAGTTCTTC. Residues: CASSVTGGGAVPSYNEQFF.

This clone is a singleton in its sample. The chain couples TRBV7-3 to TRBJ2-7; 13 positions agree with TRBD2. Germline V CDR1 and CDR2: SGHTA, FQGTGA. The junction had 4 bases not matched to a gene; V was cut back by 5 bases and J by 6 bases. The CDR3 length is 14 residues. The CDR3 DNA sequence: TGTGCCAGCAGCCCTCGACTAGCGGGAGGCGAGCAGTACTTC. This translates into CASSPRLAGGEQYF.

This chain joins TRBV5-1 and TRBJ2-1, with 7 nucleotides matching TRBD2. CDR1 SGHRS and CDR2 YFSETQ come from the germline V gene. V lost 4 bases, J lost 4 bases, and 2 bases stayed unmatched. The CDR3 is 13 amino acids. The CDR3 sequence: CASSVGGYNEQFF. The CDR3 DNA follows: TGCGCCAGCAGCGTGGGAGGGTACAATGAGCAGTTCTTC. The variable domain in full, with the rest retrieved from reference TRBV5-1 and TRBJ2-1, is KAGVTQTPRYLIKTRGQQVTLSCSPISGHRSVSWYQQTPGQGLQFLFEYFSETQRNKGNFPGRFSGRQFSNSRSEMNVSTLELGDSALYLCASSVGGYNEQFFGPGTRLTVL.

The chain recombines TRBV19 with TRBJ2-7; 8 nucleotides line up with TRBD2. Germline CDR1 is LNHDA and CDR2 is SQIVND (reference sequence). There are 15 residues in the CDR3. V shed 4 bases and J 2 bases; nucleotides not matched to a gene: 7. This CDR3 is CASSSGRSSTYEQYF. CDR3 in DNA: TGTGCCAGTAGTAGCGGGAGGAGTTCCACCTACGAGCAGTACTTC.

This chain uses TRBV28 with TRBJ1-5; 9 nucleotides agree with TRBD1. CDR1 and CDR2 from the germline V gene are MDHEN and SYDVKM. The CDR3 has 15 residues. Trimming took 3 bases from V and 2 from J; bases not matched to a gene: 2. The CDR3 sequence is CASSLGQGGNQPQHF. In nucleotides, the CDR3 is TGTGCCAGCAGTTTGGGACAGGGAGGCAATCAGCCCCAGCATTTT.